One sample yielded the 5 T cell receptor beta chains listed below, sequenced in a study of blood T cell repertoires in COVID-19. Using immunoSEQ multiplex PCR, the repertoire was profiled, and TCRdb retains in-frame clones only, with some absent. The sample has 300,000 to 350,000 clones, almost 90% seen once. Sequencing was performed on PBMCs or T cells enriched from blood (not recorded which). These receptors all come from a woman aged 18 to 35 with acute COVID-19.

This clone has only one observation. The chain recombines TRBV5-6 with TRBJ2-5; D perhaps matches TRBD2 (6 bases). Germline CDR1 reads SGHDT; CDR2 reads YYEEEE. V was clipped by 0 bases and J by 1 base, with 10 bases between them. The length of the CDR3 is 15 residues. Here the CDR3 reads CASSLAGGFQETQYF. The CDR3, as DNA: TGTGCCAGCAGCTTGGCCGGGGGATTCCAAGAGACCCAGTACTTC.

The chain is built from TRBV3-1 (or the pseudogene TRBV3-2) and TRBJ2-5, with TRBD2 matching 14 bases. Germline assignment: CDR1 LGHDT and CDR2 YNNKEL (reference sequence). V lost 3 bases and J lost 4; bases outside the gene matches: 1. The CDR3 has 15 residues. CDR3 loop: CASSQGLAGAETQYF. The CDR3 bases are TGTGCCAGCAGCCAGGGACTAGCGGGAGCAGAGACCCAGTACTTC.

The chain carries TRBV30 and TRBJ2-7, with D uncertain. Between the trimmed V and J ends, which lost 4 bases and 4 bases, there was a span of 8 bases. The germline CDR1 and CDR2 sequences are GTSNPN and SVGIG (reference sequence). CDR3 length: 11 residues. CDR3 sequence reads: CAWMTEYEQYF. The CDR3 coding sequence is TGTGCCTGGATGACTGAATACGAGCAGTACTTC.

The chain has TRBV9 and TRBJ2-1; D may be TRBD1 (5 bases). Germline V lookup: CDR1 SGDLS, CDR2 YYNGEE. This CDR3 has 13 residues. The germline V and J ends were trimmed by 0 bases and 9 bases, with 10 bases remaining between them. The CDR3 region has the DNA TGTGCCAGCAGCGTAGGGGCAGGGCTTGAGCAGTTCTTC. Translating it yields CASSVGAGLEQFF.

The chain recombines TRBV28 with TRBJ1-1, with a possible D match to TRBD1 (6 bases). V was cut by 2 bases and J by 0 bases, with 22 bases left in between. This CDR3 has 19 residues. The germline V gene encodes CDR1 MDHEN and CDR2 SYDVKM. CDR3 in amino acids: CASSLGVLGTLGLNTEAFF. CDR3 DNA: TGTGCCAGCAGTTTAGGGGTCCTAGGGACACTTGGTTTGAACACTGAAGCTTTCTTT.